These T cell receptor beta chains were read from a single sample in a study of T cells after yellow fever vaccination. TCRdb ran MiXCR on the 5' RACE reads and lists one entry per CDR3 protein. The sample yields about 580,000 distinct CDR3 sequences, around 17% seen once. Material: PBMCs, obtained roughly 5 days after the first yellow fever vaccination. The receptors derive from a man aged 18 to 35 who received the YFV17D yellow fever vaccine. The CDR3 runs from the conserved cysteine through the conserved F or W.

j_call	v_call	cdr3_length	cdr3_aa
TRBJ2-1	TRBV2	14	CASSPAHTYNEQFF
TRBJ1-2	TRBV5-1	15	CASSLGFGTAYGYTF
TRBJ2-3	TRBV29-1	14	CSVAPRGRTDTQYF
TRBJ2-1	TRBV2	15	CASSGGPGGGNEQFF
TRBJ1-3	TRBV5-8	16	CASSLGPLGSGNTIYF
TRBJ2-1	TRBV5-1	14	CASSLLEGANEQFF
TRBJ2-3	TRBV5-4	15	CASSPQGEATDTQYF
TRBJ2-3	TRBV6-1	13	CASADGSTDTQYF
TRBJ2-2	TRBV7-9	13	CASSDRGAGELFF
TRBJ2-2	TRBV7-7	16	CASSWSLAVNTGELFF
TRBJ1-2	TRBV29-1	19	CSVETFRDKAFRSNYGYTF
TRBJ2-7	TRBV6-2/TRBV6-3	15	CASTSAGTNYYEQYF
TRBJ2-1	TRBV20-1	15	CSASFGLAGNNEQFF
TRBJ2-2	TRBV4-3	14	CASSQDLGDGELFF
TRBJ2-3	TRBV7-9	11	CASSPMDGQYF
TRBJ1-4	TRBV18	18	CASSPGITGGKIDEKLFF
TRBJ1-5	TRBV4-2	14	CASSQGMGNQPQHF
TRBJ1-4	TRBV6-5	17	CASSYSAVDATNEKLFF
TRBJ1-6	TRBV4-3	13	CASSQVGGSPLHF
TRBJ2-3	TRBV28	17	CASPPASGGYNTDTQYF
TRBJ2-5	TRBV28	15	CASSLMGQGKETQYF
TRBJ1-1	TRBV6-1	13	CASSQGLSTEAFF
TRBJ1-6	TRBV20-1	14	CSPTGTKPGSPLHF
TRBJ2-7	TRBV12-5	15	CASGLRRGPYGEQYF
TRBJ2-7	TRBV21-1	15	CASSENQGRRDEQYF
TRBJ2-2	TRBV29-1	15	CSVHTGTVNTGELFF
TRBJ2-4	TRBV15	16	CATSRGQLGSKNIQYF
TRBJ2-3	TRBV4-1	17	CASSHPFGARGTDTQYF
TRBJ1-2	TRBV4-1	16	CASSPGYKGTSGGYTF
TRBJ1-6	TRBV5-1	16	CASSFAQGAGNSPLHF
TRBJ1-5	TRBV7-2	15	CASSPSTGRDQPQHF
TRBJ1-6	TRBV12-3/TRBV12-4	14	CASSLAPAGLPLHF
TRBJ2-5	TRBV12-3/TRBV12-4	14	CASSLARQPQTQYF
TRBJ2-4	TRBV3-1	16	CASSQDRARGQNIQYF
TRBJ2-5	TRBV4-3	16	CASSLRAGGLVETQYF
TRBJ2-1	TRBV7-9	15	CASSRLATAYNEQFF
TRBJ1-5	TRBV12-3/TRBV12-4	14	CASSLGRINQPQHF
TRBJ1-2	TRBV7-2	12	CASSVNNYGYTF
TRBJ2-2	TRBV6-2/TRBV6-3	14	CASITGQGTGELFF
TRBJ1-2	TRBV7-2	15	CASSLGAGGAYGYTF
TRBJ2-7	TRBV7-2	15	CASSPGLAGVQRQYF
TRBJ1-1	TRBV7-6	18	CASSLRPGQGAGNTEAFF
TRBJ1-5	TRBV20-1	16	CSARDRNGGSNQPQHF
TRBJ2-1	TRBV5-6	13	CASSLTNLDEQFF
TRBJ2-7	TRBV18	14	CASSPIRGRDEQYF
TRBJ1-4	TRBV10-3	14	CAISDQQDNEKLFF
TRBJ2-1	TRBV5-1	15	CASSRGLADYNEQFF